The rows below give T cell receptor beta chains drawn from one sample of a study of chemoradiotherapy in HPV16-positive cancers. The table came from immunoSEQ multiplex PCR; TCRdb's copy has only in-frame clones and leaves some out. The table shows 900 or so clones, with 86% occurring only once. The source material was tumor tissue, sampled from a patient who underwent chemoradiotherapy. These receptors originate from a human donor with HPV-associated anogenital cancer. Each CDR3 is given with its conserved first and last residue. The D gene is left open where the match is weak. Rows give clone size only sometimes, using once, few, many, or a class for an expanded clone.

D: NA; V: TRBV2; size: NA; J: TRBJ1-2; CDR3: CASKEYSYGYTF; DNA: TGTGCCAGCAAAGAGTACAGTTATGGCTACACCTTC
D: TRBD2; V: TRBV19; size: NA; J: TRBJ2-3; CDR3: CASSSLTSGAPDTQYF; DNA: TGTGCCAGTAGTTCCTTGACTAGCGGGGCCCCGGATACGCAGTATTTT
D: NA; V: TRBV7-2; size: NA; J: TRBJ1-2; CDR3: CASSLGQNYGYTF; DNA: TGTGCCAGCAGCTTAGGGCAGAACTATGGCTACACCTTC
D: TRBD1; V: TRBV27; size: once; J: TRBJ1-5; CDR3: CASSLDRDALPQHF; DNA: TGTGCCAGCAGCCTTGACAGGGATGCCCTGCCCCAGCATTTT
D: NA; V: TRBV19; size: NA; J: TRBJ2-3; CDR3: CASSRGLEDTQYF; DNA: TGTGCCAGTAGTAGGGGATTAGAGGATACGCAGTATTTT
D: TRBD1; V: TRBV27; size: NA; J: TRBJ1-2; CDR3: CASSSPSDREGRGYTF; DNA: TGTGCCAGCAGTTCTCCCAGTGACAGGGAGGGCAGGGGCTACACCTTC
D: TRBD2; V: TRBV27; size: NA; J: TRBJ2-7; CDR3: CASSTGLVSGEQYF; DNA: TGTGCCAGCAGTACGGGACTAGTGAGTGGCGAGCAGTACTTC
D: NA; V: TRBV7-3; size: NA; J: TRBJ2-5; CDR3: CASSLTLQGTQYF; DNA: TGTGCCAGCAGCTTAACCCTCCAGGGAACCCAGTACTTC
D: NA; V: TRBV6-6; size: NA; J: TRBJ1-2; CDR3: CASSRPSTVRDYGYTF; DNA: TGTGCCAGCAGTAGACCTTCGACAGTTCGAGACTATGGCTACACCTTC
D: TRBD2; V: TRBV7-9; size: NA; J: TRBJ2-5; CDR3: CASSTGGGAGGQETQYF; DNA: TGTGCCAGCAGCACAGGCGGGGGGGCAGGGGGGCAAGAGACCCAGTACTTC
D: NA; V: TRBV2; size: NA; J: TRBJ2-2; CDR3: CASTTGQSYTGELFF; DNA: TGTGCCAGCACTACCGGACAGTCCTACACCGGGGAGCTGTTTTTT
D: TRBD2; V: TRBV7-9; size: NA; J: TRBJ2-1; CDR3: CASSKGLAGGEEQFF; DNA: TGTGCCAGCAGCAAGGGACTAGCGGGAGGGGAGGAGCAGTTCTTC
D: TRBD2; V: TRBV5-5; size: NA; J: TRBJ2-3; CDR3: CASSSAGEVGDTQYF; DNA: TGTGCCAGCAGCTCAGCGGGGGAAGTTGGAGATACGCAGTATTTT
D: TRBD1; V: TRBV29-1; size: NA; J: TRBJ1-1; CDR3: CSVDLGQGVGITEAFF; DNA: TGCAGCGTTGATTTGGGACAGGGGGTTGGGATCACTGAAGCTTTCTTT
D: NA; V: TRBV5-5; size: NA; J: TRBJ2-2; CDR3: CASSFGPTTGELFF; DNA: TGTGCCAGCAGCTTCGGACCTACTACCGGGGAGCTGTTTTTT
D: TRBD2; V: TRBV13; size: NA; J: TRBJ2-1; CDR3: CASSQRGRNEQFF; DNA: TGTGCCAGCAGCCAGCGGGGGCGCAATGAGCAGTTCTTC
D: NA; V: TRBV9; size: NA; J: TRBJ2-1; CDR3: CASSVGVEQFF; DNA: TGTGCCAGCAGCGTAGGGGTGGAGCAGTTCTTC
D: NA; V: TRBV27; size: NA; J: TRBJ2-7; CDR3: CASSLTVSYEQYF; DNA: TGTGCCAGCAGTTTAACCGTGTCCTACGAGCAGTACTTC
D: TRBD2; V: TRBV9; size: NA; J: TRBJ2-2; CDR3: CASSVARGLAGEAGELFF; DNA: TGTGCCAGCAGCGTAGCTCGGGGACTAGCGGGCGAAGCCGGGGAGCTGTTTTTT
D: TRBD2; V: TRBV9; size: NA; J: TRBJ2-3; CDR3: CASSLFNGGGSTDTQYF; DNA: TGTGCCAGCAGCCTTTTCAACGGGGGGGGCAGCACAGATACGCAGTATTTT
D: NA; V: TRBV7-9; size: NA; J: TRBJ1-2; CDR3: CASSSRQTHLAFYGYTF; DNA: TGTGCCAGCAGCTCTCGACAGACGCATCTTGCCTTCTATGGCTACACCTTC
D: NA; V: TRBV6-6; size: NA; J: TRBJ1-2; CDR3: CASSRGTSGDYGYTF; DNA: TGTGCCAGCAGTCGAGGGACCTCAGGGGACTATGGCTACACCTTC
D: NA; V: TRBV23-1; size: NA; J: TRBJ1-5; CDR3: CASSHQPGHLGSNQPQHF; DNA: TGCGCCAGCAGTCACCAACCGGGACACCTCGGGAGCAATCAGCCCCAGCATTTT
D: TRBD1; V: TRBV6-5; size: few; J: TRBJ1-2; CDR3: CASSPTGGGGYTF; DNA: TGTGCCAGCAGCCCCACAGGGGGCGGTGGCTACACCTTC
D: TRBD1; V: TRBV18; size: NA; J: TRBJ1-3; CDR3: CASSTTGTISSGNTIYF; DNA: TGTGCCAGCTCAACGACAGGGACCATTAGCTCTGGAAACACCATATATTTT
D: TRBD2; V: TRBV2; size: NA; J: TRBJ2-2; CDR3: CASRETSGVIGELFF; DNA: TGTGCCAGCAGAGAGACTAGCGGGGTCATCGGGGAGCTGTTTTTT
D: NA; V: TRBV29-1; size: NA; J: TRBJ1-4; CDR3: CSVDRDEKLFF; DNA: TGCAGCGTTGACAGGGATGAAAAACTGTTTTTT
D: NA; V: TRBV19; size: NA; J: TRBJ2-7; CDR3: CASSIGGGTGTHEQYF; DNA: TGTGCCAGTAGTATCGGCGGGGGGACAGGGACCCACGAGCAGTACTTC
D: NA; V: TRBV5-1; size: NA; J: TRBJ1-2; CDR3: CASGRGDYGYTF; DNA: TGCGCCAGCGGAAGGGGGGACTATGGCTACACCTTC
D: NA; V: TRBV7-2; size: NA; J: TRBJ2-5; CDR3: CASSFVWDQETQYF; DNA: TGTGCCAGCAGCTTCGTCTGGGATCAAGAAACCCAGTACTTC
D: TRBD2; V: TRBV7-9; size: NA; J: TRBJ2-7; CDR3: CASSLAPAGALYEQYF; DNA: TGTGCCAGCAGCTTAGCCCCAGCGGGAGCCCTCTACGAGCAGTACTTC
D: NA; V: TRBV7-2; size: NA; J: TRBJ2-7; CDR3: CASSLAQTYEQYF; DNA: TGTGCCAGCAGCTTAGCGCAAACCTACGAGCAGTACTTC
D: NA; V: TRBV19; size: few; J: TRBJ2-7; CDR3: CASSVRAGGEQYF; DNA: TGTGCCAGTAGTGTCAGGGCCGGAGGGGAGCAGTACTTC
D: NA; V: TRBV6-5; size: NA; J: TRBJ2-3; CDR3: CASSYTFSGDTQYF; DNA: TGTGCCAGCAGTTACACCTTCTCCGGAGATACGCAGTATTTT
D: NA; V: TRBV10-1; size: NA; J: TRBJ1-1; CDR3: CASSDSTGMNTEAFF; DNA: TGCGCCAGCAGTGACTCGACAGGCATGAACACTGAAGCTTTCTTT
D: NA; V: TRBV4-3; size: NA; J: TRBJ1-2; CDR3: CASSQDPGAGYGYTF; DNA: TGCGCCAGCAGCCAAGATCCAGGGGCAGGTTATGGCTACACCTTC
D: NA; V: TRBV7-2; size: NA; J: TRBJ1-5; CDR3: CASSLAPPQPQHF; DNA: TGTGCCAGCAGCTTAGCGCCTCCTCAGCCCCAGCATTTT
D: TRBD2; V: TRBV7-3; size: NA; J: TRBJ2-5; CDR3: CASSWGLAGGEETQYF; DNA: TGTGCCAGCAGCTGGGGACTAGCGGGAGGAGAAGAGACCCAGTACTTC
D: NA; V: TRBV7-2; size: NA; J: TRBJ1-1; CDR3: CASSLGMGYDEAFF; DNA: TGTGCCAGCAGCTTAGGTATGGGGTACGATGAAGCTTTCTTT
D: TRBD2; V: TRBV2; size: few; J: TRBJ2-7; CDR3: CASTYATSGRAYEQYF; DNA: TGTGCCAGCACTTACGCTACTAGCGGGAGGGCTTACGAGCAGTACTTC
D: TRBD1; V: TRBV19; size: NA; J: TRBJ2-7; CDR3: CASSHGYAGQGFEQYF; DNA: TGTGCCAGTAGTCACGGGTACGCGGGACAGGGGTTCGAGCAGTACTTC
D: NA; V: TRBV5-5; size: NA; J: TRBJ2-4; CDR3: CASSRLPGHDINIQYF; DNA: TGTGCCAGCAGCCGACTTCCGGGACACGACATAAACATTCAGTACTTC
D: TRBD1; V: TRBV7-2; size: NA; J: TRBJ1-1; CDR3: CASSGGGRGNTEAFF; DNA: TGTGCCAGCTCAGGGGGGGGGCGAGGGAACACTGAAGCTTTCTTT
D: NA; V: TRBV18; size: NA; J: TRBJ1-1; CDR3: CASSPQGGNMNTEAFF; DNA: TGTGCCAGCTCACCACAGGGAGGGAATATGAACACTGAAGCTTTCTTT
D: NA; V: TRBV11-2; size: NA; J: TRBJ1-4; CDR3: CASSLGREYEKLFF; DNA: TGTGCCAGCAGCTTGGGCAGGGAGTACGAAAAACTGTTTTTT
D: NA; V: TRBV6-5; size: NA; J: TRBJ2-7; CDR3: CASSQGGEQYF; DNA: TGTGCCAGCAGCCAAGGAGGGGAGCAGTACTTC
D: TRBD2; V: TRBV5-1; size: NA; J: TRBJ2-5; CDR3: CASSLEGGREGETQYF; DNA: TGCGCCAGCAGCTTGGAAGGAGGGCGGGAGGGGGAGACCCAGTACTTC
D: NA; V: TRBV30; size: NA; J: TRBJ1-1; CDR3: CAWSKTPNTEAFF; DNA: TGTGCCTGGAGCAAGACCCCAAACACTGAAGCTTTCTTT
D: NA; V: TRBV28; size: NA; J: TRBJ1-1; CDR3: CASSDLGGTNTEAFF; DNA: TGTGCCAGCAGCGACCTGGGGGGTACGAACACTGAAGCTTTCTTT
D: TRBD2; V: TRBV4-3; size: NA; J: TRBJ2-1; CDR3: CASSQHSGRREQFF; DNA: TGCGCCAGCAGCCAACATAGCGGGAGACGGGAGCAGTTCTTC
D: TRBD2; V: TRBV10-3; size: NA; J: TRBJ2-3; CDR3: CAIKSSGGRDTQYF; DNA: TGTGCCATCAAGTCTAGCGGGGGGAGAGATACGCAGTATTTT
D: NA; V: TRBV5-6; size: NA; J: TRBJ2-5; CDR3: CASSLDQGRGETQYF; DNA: TGTGCCAGCAGCTTGGATCAGGGGAGGGGAGAGACCCAGTACTTC
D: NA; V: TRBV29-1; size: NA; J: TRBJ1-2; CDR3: CSVVWADGYGYTF; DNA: TGCAGCGTCGTCTGGGCGGATGGCTATGGCTACACCTTC
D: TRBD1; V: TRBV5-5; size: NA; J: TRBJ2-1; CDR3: CASSELYRGDEQFF; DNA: TGTGCCAGCAGTGAGTTATACAGGGGAGATGAGCAGTTCTTC
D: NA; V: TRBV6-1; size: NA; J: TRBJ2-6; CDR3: CASSEGPDSGANVLTF; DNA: TGTGCCAGCAGTGAAGGACCGGACTCTGGGGCCAACGTCCTGACTTTC